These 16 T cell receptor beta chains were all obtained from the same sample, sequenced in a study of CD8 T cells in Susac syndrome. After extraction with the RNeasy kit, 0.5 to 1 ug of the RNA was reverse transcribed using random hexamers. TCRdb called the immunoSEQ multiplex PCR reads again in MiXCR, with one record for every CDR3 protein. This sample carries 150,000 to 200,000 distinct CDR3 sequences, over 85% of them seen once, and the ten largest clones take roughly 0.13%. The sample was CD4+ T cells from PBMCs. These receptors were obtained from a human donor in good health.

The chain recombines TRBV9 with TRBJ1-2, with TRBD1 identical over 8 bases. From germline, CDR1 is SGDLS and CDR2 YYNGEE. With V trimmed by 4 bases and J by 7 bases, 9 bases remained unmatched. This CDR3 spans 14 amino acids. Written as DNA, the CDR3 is TGTGCCAGCAGCACATGGACAGGGAGGGGTGGCTACACCTTC. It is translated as CASSTWTGRGGYTF.

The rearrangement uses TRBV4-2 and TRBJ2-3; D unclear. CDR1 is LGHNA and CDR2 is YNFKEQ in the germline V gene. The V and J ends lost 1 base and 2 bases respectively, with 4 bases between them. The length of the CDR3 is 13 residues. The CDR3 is CASSQAATDTQYF. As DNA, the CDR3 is TGTGCCAGCAGCCAAGCCGCCACAGATACGCAGTATTTT.

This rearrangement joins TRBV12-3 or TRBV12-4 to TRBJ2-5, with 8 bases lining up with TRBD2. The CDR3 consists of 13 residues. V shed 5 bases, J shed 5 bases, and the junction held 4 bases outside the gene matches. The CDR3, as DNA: TGTGCCAGCAGTCTGCTAGCGGGTGAGACCCAGTACTTC. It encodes CASSLLAGETQYF.

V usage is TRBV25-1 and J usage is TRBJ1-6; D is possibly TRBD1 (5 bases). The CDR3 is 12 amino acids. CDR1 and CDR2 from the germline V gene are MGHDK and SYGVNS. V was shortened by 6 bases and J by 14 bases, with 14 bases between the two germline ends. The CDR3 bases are TGTGCCAGCAGGCAGGGAGCGGCAACCCTCCACTTT. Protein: CASRQGAATLHF.

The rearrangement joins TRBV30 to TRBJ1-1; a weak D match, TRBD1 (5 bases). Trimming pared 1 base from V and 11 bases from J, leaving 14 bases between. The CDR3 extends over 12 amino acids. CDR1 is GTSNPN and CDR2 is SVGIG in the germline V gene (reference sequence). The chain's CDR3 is CAWSETGTPAFF. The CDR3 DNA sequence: TGTGCCTGGAGTGAGACCGGGACCCCCGCTTTCTTT.

The CDR3 DNA is TGTGCCAGCAAGCAGGGATGGGAAGAGACCCAGTACTTC. Its protein product is CASKQGWEETQYF. The chain joins TRBV2 to TRBJ2-5, with a weak D call TRBD1 (5 bases). Germline V gene lookup returns CDR1 SNHLY and CDR2 FYNNEI. This CDR3 contains 13 residues. V lost 7 bases and J lost 3, with 12 bases in between.

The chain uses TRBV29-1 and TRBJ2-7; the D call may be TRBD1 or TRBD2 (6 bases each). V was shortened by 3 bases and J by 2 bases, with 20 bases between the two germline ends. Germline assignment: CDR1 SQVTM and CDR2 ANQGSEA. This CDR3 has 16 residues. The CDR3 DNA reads TGCAGCGTTGAGGGCCAATGGGGGGCGAACACCTACGAGCAGTACTTC. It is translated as CSVEGQWGANTYEQYF.

The CDR3 nucleotides are TGTGCCAGCAGCTCGGGACAGGGCCCTGGCGAGCAGTACTTC. It codes for CASSSGQGPGEQYF. The gene calls are TRBV9 and TRBJ2-7; TRBD1 aligns across 9 bases. V lost 4 bases to trimming and J lost 6 bases; unmatched junction nucleotides: 8. Germline V gene sequence: CDR1 SGDLS, CDR2 YYNGEE. CDR3 length: 14 residues. Combining the CDR3 with reference TRBV9 and TRBJ2-7 gives the whole variable domain DSGVTQTPKHLITATGQRVTLRCSPRSGDLSVYWYQQSLDQGLQFLIQYYNGEERAKGNILERFSAQQFPDLHSELNLSSLELGDSALYFCASSSGQGPGEQYFGPGTRLTVT.

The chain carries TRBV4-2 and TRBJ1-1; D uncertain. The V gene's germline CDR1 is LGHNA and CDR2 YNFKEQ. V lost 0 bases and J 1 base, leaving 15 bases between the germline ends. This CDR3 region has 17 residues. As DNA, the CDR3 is TGTGCCAGCAGCCAAGATTTTTTCAAAAGGGAGAACACTGAAGCTTTCTTT. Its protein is CASSQDFFKRENTEAFF.

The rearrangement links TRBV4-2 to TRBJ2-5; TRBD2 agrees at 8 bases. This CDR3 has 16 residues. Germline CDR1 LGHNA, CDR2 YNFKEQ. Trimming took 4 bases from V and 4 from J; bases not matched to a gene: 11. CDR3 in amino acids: CASSRSSGLDGETQYF. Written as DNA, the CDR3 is TGTGCCAGCAGCCGGTCTAGCGGGCTTGATGGAGAGACCCAGTACTTC.

This CDR3 is CASRTGGGPTGELFF. The CDR3 coding sequence is TGTGCCAGCCGAACCGGCGGGGGCCCGACCGGGGAGCTGTTTTTT. V usage is TRBV2 and J usage is TRBJ2-2, with D maybe TRBD2 (7 bases). The CDR3 extends over 15 amino acids. V lost 8 bases to trimming and J lost 5 bases, with 18 bases between them. Germline CDR1 is SNHLY and CDR2 is FYNNEI.

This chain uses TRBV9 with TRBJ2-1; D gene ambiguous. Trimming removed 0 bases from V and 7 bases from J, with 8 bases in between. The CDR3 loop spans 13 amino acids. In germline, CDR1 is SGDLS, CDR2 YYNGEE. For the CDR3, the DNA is TGTGCCAGCAGCGTAGCTGCGACAAATGAGCAGTTCTTC. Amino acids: CASSVAATNEQFF.

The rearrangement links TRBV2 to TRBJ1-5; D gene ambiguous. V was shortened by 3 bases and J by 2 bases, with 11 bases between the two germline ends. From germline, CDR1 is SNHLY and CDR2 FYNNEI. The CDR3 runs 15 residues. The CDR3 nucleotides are TGTGCCAGCAGTGACCGACTTGGGGGCAATCAGCCCCAGCATTTT. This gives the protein CASSDRLGGNQPQHF. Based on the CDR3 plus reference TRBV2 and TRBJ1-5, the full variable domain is EPEVTQTPSHQVTQMGQEVILRCVPISNHLYFYWYRQILGQKVEFLVSFYNNEISEKSEIFDDQFSVERPDGSNFTLKIRSTKLEDSAMYFCASSDRLGGNQPQHFGDGTRLSIL.

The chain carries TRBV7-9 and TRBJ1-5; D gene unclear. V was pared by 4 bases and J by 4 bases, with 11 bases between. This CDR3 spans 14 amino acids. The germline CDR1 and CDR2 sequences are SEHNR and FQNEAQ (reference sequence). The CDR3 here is CASSSGTSNQPQHF. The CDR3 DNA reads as TGTGCCAGCAGCTCCGGAACCTCAAATCAGCCCCAGCATTTT.

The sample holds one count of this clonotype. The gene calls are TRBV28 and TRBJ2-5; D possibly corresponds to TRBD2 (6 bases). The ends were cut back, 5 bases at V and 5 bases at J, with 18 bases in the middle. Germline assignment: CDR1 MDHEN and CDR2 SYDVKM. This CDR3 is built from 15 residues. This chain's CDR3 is CASSGGGGAGETQYF. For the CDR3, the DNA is TGTGCCAGCAGTGGTGGTGGCGGGGCCGGGGAGACCCAGTACTTC.

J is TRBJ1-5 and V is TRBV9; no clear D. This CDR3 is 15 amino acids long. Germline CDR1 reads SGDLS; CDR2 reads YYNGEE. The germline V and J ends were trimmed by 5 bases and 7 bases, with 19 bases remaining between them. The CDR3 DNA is TGTGCCAGCAGTCCTCTGGGTAGGGAAGGGCAGCCCCAGCATTTT. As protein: CASSPLGREGQPQHF.